A single sample gave rise to the 17 T cell receptor beta chains below, sequenced in a study of shared clonotypes between healthy human individuals. Measured with immunoSEQ multiplex PCR; TCRdb has only the in-frame clones, and not every one. Among approximately 1.5 million clones, approximately 98.5% were seen once, and the ten largest hold 0.36%. The sample was naive CD4+ T cells sorted from blood. Subset meaning: CD45RA+ positively selected. These receptor sequences come from a man aged 30-40 years in good health.

The chain is built from TRBV11-3 and TRBJ2-7, with no clear D. V lost 6 bases to trimming and J lost 2 bases, with 5 bases between them. From germline, CDR1 is SGHNT and CDR2 YENEEA. CDR3 size: 11 residues. The CDR3 sequence is CASRTTYEQYF. CDR3 coding DNA: TGTGCCAGCAGAACAACCTACGAGCAGTACTTC. The variable domain in full, completed from reference TRBV11-3 and TRBJ2-7, reads EAGVVQSPRYKIIEKKQPVAFWCNPISGHNTLYWYLQNLGQGPELLIRYENEEAVDDSQLPKDRFSAERLKGVDSTLKIQPAELGDSAVYLCASRTTYEQYFGPGTRLTVT.

The CDR3 DNA reads TGTGCCACCAGCTTATCACAAGCTGCCAGAAACACCATATATTTT. Translated: CATSLSQAARNTIYF. This sequence joins TRBV15 and TRBJ1-3; D is uncertain. The germline V gene has CDR1 LNHNV and CDR2 YYDKDF (reference sequence). The CDR3 consists of 15 residues. V dropped 5 bases and J dropped 5 bases, with 16 bases sitting between them.

This CDR3 reads CASSLTRQYYEQYF. DNA of the CDR3: TGTGCCAGCAGTTTAACCCGACAGTACTACGAGCAGTACTTC. The V and J genes are TRBV27 and TRBJ2-7; a weak D match, TRBD1 (5 bases). The germline V gene has CDR1 MNHEY and CDR2 SMNVEV (reference sequence). The CDR3 runs to 14 residues. V lost 2 bases and J 3 bases, leaving 11 bases between the germline ends.

This clone was seen a handful of times. The V gene is TRBV9, the J gene TRBJ2-7; TRBD1 is a possible D gene (5 bases). The V end lost 0 bases, the J end lost 0 bases, and 7 bases lay between the germline ends. There are 14 residues in the CDR3. Looked up from germline, CDR1 is SGDLS and CDR2 is YYNGEE. CDR3 residues: CASSVGQSSYEQYF. The CDR3 DNA sequence: TGTGCCAGCAGCGTAGGACAGAGCTCCTACGAGCAGTACTTC.

The DNA for the CDR3 is TGTGCCAGCAGGTCAAAGACAGGCCCTCCTTACGAGCAGTACTTC. It specifies CASRSKTGPPYEQYF. The V call is TRBV6-5, the J call TRBJ2-7; the D gene is possibly TRBD1 (6 bases). This CDR3 is 15 amino acids long. V lost 6 bases and J lost 4, with 19 bases in between. Per the germline V gene, CDR1 is MNHEY and CDR2 is SVGAGI.

The chain recombines TRBV29-1 with TRBJ2-4; tentatively, D is TRBD2 (6 bases). The germline CDR1 and CDR2 sequences are SQVTM and ANQGSEA. Deletions cut 0 bases from V and 2 bases from J, with 11 bases between. The CDR3 consists of 15 residues. The CDR3 nucleotides read TGCAGCGTTGAAGAGGAGGGCCTTTCCAAAAACATTCAGTACTTC. Encoded protein: CSVEEEGLSKNIQYF.

This chain connects TRBV5-1 to TRBJ1-5; D is possibly TRBD1 (6 bases). The V and J ends lost 1 base and 5 bases respectively, with 13 bases between them. Germline values: CDR1 SGHRS, CDR2 YFSETQ. The CDR3 consists of 15 residues. The CDR3 region is CASSLSGDAYQPQHF. In nucleotides, the CDR3 is TGCGCCAGCAGCTTGTCAGGGGATGCGTATCAGCCCCAGCATTTT.

The gene calls are TRBV6-1 and TRBJ2-7; tentatively, D is TRBD2 (5 bases). V was cut by 6 bases and J by 6 bases, with 9 bases left in between. Germline CDR1 and CDR2: MNHNS and SASEGT. This CDR3 region has 11 residues. CDR3 region: CASRLGVEQYF. As DNA, the CDR3 is TGTGCCAGCAGGCTCGGGGTCGAGCAGTACTTC.

The V and J genes are TRBV7-9 and TRBJ1-1; D is uncertain. Trimming left V 0 bases short and J 6 bases short, with 11 bases between. The CDR3 length is 14 residues. Germline CDR1 and CDR2: SEHNR and FQNEAQ (reference sequence). CDR3 residues: CASSLARLGSEAFF. The CDR3 DNA follows: TGTGCCAGCAGCTTAGCGCGTTTAGGGTCTGAAGCTTTCTTT.

V is TRBV18 and J is TRBJ1-4, with D unclear. Trimming removed 6 bases at V and 8 bases at J, with 22 bases between. Germline assignment: CDR1 KGHSH and CDR2 LQKENI. This CDR3 spans 16 amino acids. This CDR3 is CASSPYHTASGEKLFF. CDR3 DNA sequence: TGTGCCAGCTCTCCTTATCATACGGCTTCTGGCGAAAAACTGTTTTTT.

The chain employs TRBV7-9 and TRBJ1-2, with D hard to call. Trimming removed 2 bases from V and 0 bases from J, with 10 bases in between. Germline V lookup: CDR1 SEHNR, CDR2 FQNEAQ (reference sequence). The CDR3 contains 15 residues. CDR3: CASSLSLGSNYGYTF. The CDR3 nucleotides are TGTGCCAGCAGCTTATCTCTCGGATCTAACTATGGCTACACCTTC.

V is TRBV14 and J is TRBJ2-1, with TRBD2 identical over 10 bases. Per germline, CDR1 SGHDN and CDR2 FVKESK. The trim removed 1 base at V and 4 bases at J, leaving 13 bases unmatched. The CDR3 length is 19 residues. The CDR3 DNA is TGTGCCAGCAGCCAAGTGTCTCTAGCGGGAGTGACGGAGTACAATGAGCAGTTCTTC. This translates into CASSQVSLAGVTEYNEQFF. The full variable domain, rest sourced from reference TRBV14 and TRBJ2-1, is EAGVTQFPSHSVIEKGQTVTLRCDPISGHDNLYWYRRVMGKEIKFLLHFVKESKQDESGMPNNRFLAERTGGTYSTLKVQPAELEDSGVYFCASSQVSLAGVTEYNEQFFGPGTRLTVL.

The rearrangement joins TRBV15 to TRBJ2-7; TRBD1 might be the D (6 bases). CDR1 LNHNV and CDR2 YYDKDF come from the germline V gene (reference sequence). V shed 5 bases and J shed 1 base, with 12 bases lying between them. The CDR3 consists of 14 residues. CDR3 nucleotides: TGTGCCACCAGCTTGGGGGCGCGATCCTACGAGCAGTACTTC. Its translation is CATSLGARSYEQYF.

The rearrangement joins TRBV14 to TRBJ2-7; tentatively, D is TRBD2 (5 bases). Germline V gives CDR1 SGHDN, CDR2 FVKESK. The V end was cut by 4 bases, the J end by 5 bases, with 15 bases between. CDR3 size: 14 residues. The CDR3 spells CASSPLLVPHEQYF. CDR3 DNA: TGTGCCAGCAGCCCGCTACTAGTTCCCCACGAGCAGTACTTC.

Notes on this clone: Other nucleotide sequences in the sample specify the same CDR3. The chain recombines TRBV20-1 with TRBJ1-5; D gene uncertain. This CDR3 is 11 amino acids long. Between the trimmed V and J ends, which lost 1 base and 7 bases, there was a span of 5 bases. CDR1 and CDR2 from the germline V gene are DFQATT and SNEGSKA (reference sequence). CDR3 loop: CSARAGQPQHF. The DNA for the CDR3 is TGCAGTGCTAGAGCCGGACAGCCCCAGCATTTT.

The chain uses TRBV4-1 and TRBJ2-1, with D unresolved. The V end was cut by 3 bases, the J end by 3 bases, with 6 bases between. CDR1 is MGHRA and CDR2 is YSYEKL in the germline V gene. This CDR3 region has 13 residues. The CDR3 loop reads CASSHRIYNEQFF. CDR3 coding DNA: TGCGCCAGCAGCCATAGAATCTACAATGAGCAGTTCTTC.

To note about this clone: The identical CDR3 is also encoded by other nucleotide sequences in the sample. The rearrangement links TRBV5-4 to TRBJ2-3, with 9 bases that match TRBD1. The CDR3 is 14 amino acids. CDR1 is SGHNT and CDR2 is YYREEE in the germline V gene (reference sequence). The V segment lost 4 bases and the J segment 3 bases; nucleotides outside the gene matches: 3. This CDR3 reads CASSSGQGTDTQYF. CDR3 DNA sequence: TGTGCCAGCAGCAGCGGACAGGGGACAGATACGCAGTATTTT.